This record looks at one T cell receptor (beta chain) sequence and its context. The data originate from a study of blood T cell repertoires in COVID-19. The CDR3 is 15 residues long. J gave up 2 bases and V 4 bases, and 8 bases lay outside the gene matches. From germline, CDR1 is GTSNPN and CDR2 SVGIG (reference sequence). Using immunoSEQ multiplex PCR, the repertoire was profiled, and TCRdb retains in-frame clones only, with some absent. The table includes some 250,000 clones, roughly 88% detected once. J is TRBJ1-3 and V is TRBV30; 7 bases agree with TRBD1. The sample consisted of peripheral blood. The clonotype originates from a woman in her twenties or thirties with acute or convalescent COVID-19. The CDR3 bases are TGTGCCTGGAACTCTCTTGACAGGGCTGGAAACACCATATATTTT. It codes for CAWNSLDRAGNTIYF.